A single sample gave rise to the 20 T cell receptor beta chains below, sequenced in a study of shared clonotypes between healthy human individuals. Sequencing used immunoSEQ multiplex PCR; TCRdb keeps in-frame clones, though not all of them. The table lists approximately 2.5 million clones, 85% to 95% of them singletons. Sequencing was done on a sample of naive CD4+ T cells sorted from blood. Noted subset: CD45RA+ positively selected. These receptors all stem from a young man in good health.

The chain couples TRBV18 to TRBJ1-6; tentatively, D is TRBD1 (5 bases). Germline V gene data show CDR1 as KGHSH and CDR2 as LQKENI. Trimming shortened V by 3 bases and J by 5 bases, and 14 bases separated the two germline ends. The CDR3 has 16 residues. The CDR3 sequence: CASSPNLGGNNSPLHF. The CDR3 nucleotides are TGTGCCAGCTCACCGAACCTCGGGGGGAATAATTCACCCCTCCACTTT.

Note on this clone: Different DNA sequences within this sample yield the same CDR3. The chain couples TRBV6-5 to TRBJ2-7; TRBD1 matches at 10 bases. Trimming took 6 bases from V and 1 from J; bases not matched to a gene: 6. Looked up from germline, CDR1 is MNHEY and CDR2 is SVGAGI. The CDR3 is 15 residues long. CDR3 in DNA: TGTGCCAGCAGCTCTCCGGGACAGGGGTCCTACGAGCAGTACTTC. Protein: CASSSPGQGSYEQYF.

This rearrangement joins TRBV6-9 to TRBJ2-7, with D uncertain. The V and J ends lost 8 bases and 9 bases respectively, with 17 bases between them. CDR1 and CDR2 (germline): MNHGY, SVAAGI. This CDR3 is 12 amino acids long. The CDR3 loop reads CASPQLYRAQYF. The CDR3 nucleotides are TGTGCCAGCCCTCAGCTGTACCGTGCGCAGTACTTC.

V usage is TRBV27 and J usage is TRBJ2-7; D is perhaps TRBD1 or TRBD2 (5 bases each). Trimming pared 11 bases from V and 0 bases from J, leaving 29 bases between. Germline V gives CDR1 MNHEY, CDR2 SMNVEV (reference sequence). The CDR3 extends over 18 amino acids. DNA of the CDR3: TGTGCCGACCCTCGTGGGGCACCGGGACGAACAAGCTCCTACGAGCAGTACTTC. Translating gives CADPRGAPGRTSSYEQYF.

The rearrangement links TRBV2 to TRBJ2-5, with D unresolved. The CDR3 sequence is 11 residues long. Trimming left V 7 bases short and J 1 base short, with 4 bases between. The germline V gene has CDR1 SNHLY and CDR2 FYNNEI. The CDR3: CASKVQETQYF. Here the CDR3 DNA reads TGTGCCAGCAAGGTCCAAGAGACCCAGTACTTC.

Of note for this clone: Distinct nucleotide sequences in the sample also encode this CDR3. The V gene is TRBV5-6, the J gene TRBJ2-5; D gene unclear. Trimming shortened V by 0 bases and J by 2 bases, and 5 bases separated the two germline ends. The CDR3 is 13 amino acids. Germline values: CDR1 SGHDT, CDR2 YYEEEE. The CDR3 DNA sequence: TGTGCCAGCAGCTTGGGGCTGCAAGAGACCCAGTACTTC. Translated, it gives CASSLGLQETQYF.

There are a few counts of this clone. The V call is TRBV2, the J call TRBJ1-6; the D gene is possibly TRBD1 (5 bases). The CDR3 has 13 residues. Germline assignment: CDR1 SNHLY and CDR2 FYNNEI. Trimming stripped 3 bases from V and 8 bases from J, with 8 bases between. The CDR3 nucleotides are TGTGCCAGCAGTGACAGGGTCGATTCACCCCTCCACTTT. Its translation is CASSDRVDSPLHF.

The rearrangement links TRBV27 to TRBJ2-1; tentatively, D is TRBD2 (6 bases). Germline-derived CDR1 and CDR2 are MNHEY and SMNVEV (reference sequence). V was pared by 11 bases and J by 1 base, with 15 bases between. This CDR3 has 14 amino acids. This CDR3 reads CAGRGGTSYNEQFF. In nucleotides, the CDR3 is TGTGCCGGTCGGGGAGGTACTTCCTACAATGAGCAGTTCTTC.

This chain connects TRBV18 to TRBJ2-5, with a tentative D call TRBD2 (6 bases). Germline CDR1 and CDR2: KGHSH and LQKENI. V lost 3 bases to trimming and J lost 4 bases, with 15 bases between them. This CDR3 has 15 residues. Written as DNA, the CDR3 is TGTGCCAGCTCACCCGACGCGCGGGGTCGAGAGACCCAGTACTTC. This translates into CASSPDARGRETQYF.

V is TRBV5-6 and J is TRBJ2-7; tentatively, D is TRBD2 (6 bases). V shed 4 bases and J shed 5 bases, with 13 bases lying between them. Germline lookup yields CDR1 SGHDT and CDR2 YYEEEE. The CDR3 runs to 13 residues. CDR3 sequence reads: CASSRGLRDEQYF. The DNA for the CDR3 is TGTGCCAGCAGCCGGGGACTTCGGGACGAGCAGTACTTC.

The chain is built from TRBV5-1 and TRBJ2-1; D gene uncertain. The ends were cut back, 2 bases at V and 9 bases at J, with 12 bases in the middle. Germline CDR1 reads SGHRS; CDR2 reads YFSETQ. The CDR3 has 13 amino acids. CDR3 amino acids: CASSLGPGLEQFF. CDR3 DNA: TGCGCCAGCAGCTTAGGCCCGGGTCTTGAGCAGTTCTTC.

The J gene is TRBJ2-7, the V gene TRBV7-9, with no clear D. The CDR3 covers 15 residues. V gave up 5 bases and J gave up 9 bases, with 23 bases separating them. Germline V gene sequence: CDR1 SEHNR, CDR2 FQNEAQ (reference sequence). The CDR3 reads CASSQLHPDMSGQYF. CDR3 bases: TGTGCCAGCAGCCAGCTCCATCCTGACATGTCTGGGCAGTACTTC.

The rearrangement joins TRBV5-4 to TRBJ2-2, with 7 bases matching TRBD2. The CDR3 consists of 14 residues. J was trimmed by 4 bases and V by 3 bases; bases with no gene match: 3. CDR1 SGHNT and CDR2 YYREEE come from the germline V gene (reference sequence). CDR3 loop: CASSSGTTTGELFF. CDR3 sequence (DNA): TGTGCCAGCAGCTCCGGGACTACCACCGGGGAGCTGTTTTTT. The full variable domain, rest sourced from reference TRBV5-4 and TRBJ2-2, is ETGVTQSPTHLIKTRGQQVTLRCSSQSGHNTVSWYQQALGQGPQFIFQYYREEENGRGNFPPRFSGLQFPNYSSELNVNALELDDSALYLCASSSGTTTGELFFGEGSRLTVL.

Of note for this clone: The junction departs from the called germline gene at one end, perhaps through a read error. This chain connects TRBV7-2 to TRBJ2-7; a weak D match, TRBD2 (5 bases). The CDR3 sequence is 12 residues long. Germline V CDR1 and CDR2: SGHTA, FQGNSA. DNA of the CDR3: TGTGCCAGCAGCTTAGGAGGGTACGACCAGTACTTC. Protein sequence: CASSLGGYDQYF.

In this sample, this clone turned up once. The rearrangement uses TRBV5-1 and TRBJ1-6; D is possibly TRBD1 (6 bases). Trimming shortened V by 2 bases and J by 7 bases, and 13 bases separated the two germline ends. Germline V lookup: CDR1 SGHRS, CDR2 YFSETQ. This CDR3 comprises 15 residues. CDR3 DNA sequence: TGCGCCAGCAGCTTAGGGGGTGGGGAGAATTCACCCCTCCACTTT. As protein: CASSLGGGENSPLHF.

About this clone: This same CDR3 is encoded by further DNA sequences in the sample. CDR3 nucleotides: TGTGCCATCAGTGGGGGACTTGAAGCTTTCTTT. Translated, it gives CAISGGLEAFF. The genes are TRBV10-3 and TRBJ1-1; the D gene is possibly TRBD1 (5 bases). The CDR3 length is 11 residues. The V gene's germline CDR1 is ENHRY and CDR2 SYGVKD. V gave up 4 bases and J gave up 7 bases, with 7 bases separating them.

This clone was counted only a few times. The J gene is TRBJ1-5, the V gene TRBV19; D perhaps matches TRBD1 (6 bases). Germline V gives CDR1 LNHDA, CDR2 SQIVND (reference sequence). Trimming took off 3 bases at V and 7 bases at J, with 19 bases between the two ends. The CDR3 runs 16 residues. The CDR3 here is CASSIWGQRGTQPQHF. In DNA, the CDR3 is TGTGCCAGTAGTATTTGGGGGCAAAGGGGCACGCAGCCCCAGCATTTT.

The rearrangement joins TRBV9 to TRBJ2-2; D gene uncertain. Between the trimmed V and J ends, which lost 0 bases and 6 bases, there was a span of 15 bases. CDR1 SGDLS and CDR2 YYNGEE come from the germline V gene. This CDR3 comprises 16 residues. Written as DNA, the CDR3 is TGTGCCAGCAGCGTAGTTCCGCTCATTATCCCCGGGGAGCTGTTTTTT. Its translation is CASSVVPLIIPGELFF.

The chain joins TRBV25-1 to TRBJ2-3; D could derive from TRBD1 or TRBD2 (5 bases each). This CDR3 region has 17 residues. V was cut by 1 base and J by 4 bases, with 18 bases left in between. Germline lookup yields CDR1 MGHDK and CDR2 SYGVNS. The CDR3 bases are TGTGCCAGCAGTGAATCTTTGGGTGAGAGAGGGGCAGATACGCAGTATTTT. Its protein product is CASSESLGERGADTQYF.

The chain carries TRBV5-1 and TRBJ1-3, with 9 bases matching TRBD1. Germline V gene sequence: CDR1 SGHRS, CDR2 YFSETQ. This CDR3 comprises 16 residues. V lost 0 bases and J lost 4; bases outside the gene matches: 5. In DNA, the CDR3 is TGCGCCAGCAGCTTGGCAGGGACAGGGTACGGAAACACCATATATTTT. It is translated as CASSLAGTGYGNTIYF.